This entry is about one T cell receptor (beta chain). Germline V gene data show CDR1 as LGHNA and CDR2 as YNFKEQ. Trimming removed 0 bases from V and 0 bases from J, with 12 bases in between. The length of the CDR3 is 17 residues. The source of the sample is a study of cytomegalovirus exposure and HLA in healthy donors. PCR was performed using 60 Vbeta and 13 Jbeta primers. Assay used: immunoSEQ multiplex PCR; TCRdb lists only in-frame clones, some missing. The table includes 90,000 to 130,000 clones, around 80% detected once. The sequencing input was PBMCs. The source of this sequence is a woman under 30 in good health and CMV-seropositive. The genes are TRBV4-2 and TRBJ2-1, with D tentatively TRBD2 (5 bases). The CDR3 is CASSQEAAVSSYNEQFF. The CDR3 region has the DNA TGTGCCAGCAGCCAAGAGGCAGCGGTGAGCTCCTACAATGAGCAGTTCTTC.